One sample yielded the 9 T cell receptor beta chains listed below, sequenced in a study of Ad26.COV2.S vaccination and SARS-CoV-2 variants. Specified treatment: some 19 received Ad26.COV2.S at low or high dose, single or two shots; several received placebo; per-sample allocation not given. It was on day 63 after the first vaccine or placebo injection that samples were taken. TCRdb keeps only in-frame clones here, not all; method: immunoSEQ multiplex PCR. The sample carries fewer than 500,000 clones, roughly nine tenths recorded once. The sample was peripheral blood, taken in a trial of Ad26.COV2.S vaccine versus placebo. The receptors here all came from a person aged 18-65 years who received the Ad26.COV2.S COVID-19 vaccine or a placebo.

This clone was recorded a few times. The chain joins TRBV21-1 to TRBJ2-7; the table gives TRBD2 as D, unverified against the DNA. TRBV21-1 is assigned pseudogene status. The CDR3 contains 18 residues. CDR3 sequence reads: CASSKRKWATSGYYEQYV. The CDR3 DNA reads TGTGCCAGCAGCAAACGGAAGTGGGCGACTAGCGGATACTACGAGCAGTACGTC.

The rearrangement links TRBV24-1 to TRBJ2-1; 9 bases align to TRBD2. CDR1 and CDR2 (germline): KGHDR, SFDVKD. The CDR3 sequence is 17 residues long. J gave up 4 bases and V 3 bases, and 9 bases lay outside the gene matches. This CDR3 reads CATSDPMTSGNYNEQFF. CDR3 sequence (DNA): TGTGCCACCAGTGATCCCATGACTAGCGGTAATTACAATGAGCAGTTCTTC.

The genes are TRBV7-2 and TRBJ2-1; D is undetermined. The CDR3 sequence is 15 residues long. Germline values: CDR1 SGHTA, CDR2 FQGNSA. The V end was cut by 2 bases, the J end by 5 bases, with 13 bases between. The CDR3 reads CASSLTYDQNNEQFF. The CDR3 DNA follows: TGTGCCAGCAGCTTAACGTATGACCAAAACAATGAGCAGTTCTTC.

V is TRBV24-1 and J is TRBJ2-7, with D maybe TRBD2 (6 bases). Germline CDR1 KGHDR, CDR2 SFDVKD. The V end lost 1 base, the J end lost 0 bases, and 12 bases lay between the germline ends. CDR3 length: 16 residues. CDR3 DNA sequence: TGTGCCACCAGTGATTTCCCGGGACTTAGCTCCTACGAGCAGTACGTC. It is translated as CATSDFPGLSSYEQYV.

The chain recombines TRBV4-3 with TRBJ2-3; no firm D call. The CDR3 spans 16 residues. Germline V gives CDR1 LGHNA, CDR2 YSLEER. V shed 1 base and J shed 7 bases, with 18 bases lying between them. The CDR3 nucleotides are TGCGCCAGCAGCCAAGGGATGGCGGCGCTGGGAAATACGCAGTATTTT. Protein sequence: CASSQGMAALGNTQYF.

CDR3 DNA: TGTGCCAGCAGTGACCATGAACAGGGGATCGGCACTGAAGCTTTCTTT. Translated: CASSDHEQGIGTEAFF. The chain combines TRBV6-4 with TRBJ1-1, with TRBD1 identical over 7 bases. This CDR3 comprises 16 residues. CDR1 and CDR2 (germline): MRHNA, SNTAGT. V lost 2 bases and J lost 4; bases outside the gene matches: 10.

The V and J genes are TRBV18 and TRBJ2-3, with D possibly TRBD2 on 5 matching bases. Germline V gives CDR1 KGHSH, CDR2 LQKENI. V lost 0 bases, J lost 3 bases, and 10 bases lay in between. CDR3 length equals 15 residues. The CDR3 bases are TGTGCCAGCTCACCACCGAGTTTAGCGACAGATACGCAGTATTTT. Its protein product is CASSPPSLATDTQYF. Looking up the rest from reference TRBV18 and TRBJ2-3 gives the full variable domain: NAGVMQNPRHLVRRRGQEARLRCSPMKGHSHVYWYRQLPEEGLKFMVYLQKENIIDESGMPKERFSAEFPKEGPSILRIQQVVRGDSAAYFCASSPPSLATDTQYFGPGTRLTVL.

The chain is built from TRBV6-6 and TRBJ1-2; D not resolved. There are 13 residues in the CDR3. In germline, CDR1 is MNHNY, CDR2 SVGAGI (reference sequence). With 5 bases removed from V and 2 bases from J, the gap between germline ends came to 9 bases. CDR3 residues: CASSPDVNYGYTF. CDR3 DNA: TGTGCCAGCAGTCCGGACGTAAACTATGGCTACACCTTC.

The gene calls are TRBV5-1 and TRBJ2-7; 8 bases fit TRBD1. Germline CDR1 SGHRS, CDR2 YFSETQ. The length of the CDR3 is 14 residues. The trim removed 2 bases at V and 6 bases at J, leaving 7 bases unmatched. CDR3 sequence reads: CASSLGWTGSEQYF. The DNA of the CDR3 is TGCGCCAGCAGCTTAGGGTGGACAGGGTCCGAGCAGTACTTC.